A selection of T cell receptor beta chains follows, all from one sample in a study of T cell responses to AZD1222 COVID-19 vaccine. Profiled with immunoSEQ multiplex PCR; TCRdb holds only in-frame clones, not every one. The repertoire holds under 150,000 clones, roughly 90% seen once, with 1.5% to 2.5% in the top ten. The material was peripheral blood, obtained 28 days after the second AZD1222 dose. Every receptor here comes from an adult who received the AZD1222 COVID-19 vaccine. The CDR3 runs from the conserved cysteine through the conserved F or W. D genes are given only for firm matches. Rows may omit the clone size; those that give it use once, few, many or a size class.

d_call clone_size j_call v_call cdr3_aa cdr3_nt
TRBD2 - TRBJ2-1 TRBV2 CASSALAGPSSYNEQFF TGTGCCAGCAGCGCACTAGCGGGTCCCAGCTCCTACAATGAGCAGTTCTTC
- - TRBJ2-2 TRBV7-2 CASSFSRGTGELFF TGTGCCAGCAGCTTTTCTCGAGGCACCGGGGAGCTGTTTTTT
TRBD2 - TRBJ2-1 TRBV30 CATTSGSYNEQFF TGTGCAACAACTAGCGGCTCCTACAATGAGCAGTTCTTC
TRBD1 - TRBJ2-3 TRBV24-1 CATSDRTGTSTDTQYF TGTGCCACCAGTGACAGGACAGGAACTAGCACAGATACGCAGTATTTT
- - TRBJ2-3 TRBV30 CAWSASGTDTQYF TGTGCCTGGAGTGCTAGCGGCACAGATACGCAGTATTTT
TRBD1 - TRBJ2-5 TRBV2 CASSEDRGIETQYF TGTGCCAGCAGTGAGGACAGGGGGATAGAGACCCAGTACTTC
TRBD1 - TRBJ1-1 TRBV18 CASSPGTGLITEAFF TGTGCCAGCTCACCAGGGACAGGGTTGATCACTGAAGCTTTCTTT
- once TRBJ1-5 TRBV6-2/TRBV6-3 CASSWVGDQPQHF TGTGCCAGCAGTTGGGTAGGGGATCAGCCCCAGCATTTT